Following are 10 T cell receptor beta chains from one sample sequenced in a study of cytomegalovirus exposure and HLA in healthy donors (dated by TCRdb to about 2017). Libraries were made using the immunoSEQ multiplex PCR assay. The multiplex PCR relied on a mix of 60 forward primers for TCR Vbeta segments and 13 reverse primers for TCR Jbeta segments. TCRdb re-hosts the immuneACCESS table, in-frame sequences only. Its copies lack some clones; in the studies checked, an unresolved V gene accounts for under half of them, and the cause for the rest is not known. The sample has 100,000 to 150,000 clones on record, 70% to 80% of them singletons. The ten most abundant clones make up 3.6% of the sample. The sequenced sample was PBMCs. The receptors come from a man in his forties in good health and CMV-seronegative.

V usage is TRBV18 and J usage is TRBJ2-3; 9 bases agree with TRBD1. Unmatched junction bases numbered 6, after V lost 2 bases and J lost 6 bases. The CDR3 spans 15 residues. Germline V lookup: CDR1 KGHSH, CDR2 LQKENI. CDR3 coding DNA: TGTGCCAGCTCACCATGGACAGGGGATGACGATACGCAGTATTTT. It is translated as CASSPWTGDDDTQYF. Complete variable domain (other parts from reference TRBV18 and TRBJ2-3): NAGVMQNPRHLVRRRGQEARLRCSPMKGHSHVYWYRQLPEEGLKFMVYLQKENIIDESGMPKERFSAEFPKEGPSILRIQQVVRGDSAAYFCASSPWTGDDDTQYFGPGTRLTVL.

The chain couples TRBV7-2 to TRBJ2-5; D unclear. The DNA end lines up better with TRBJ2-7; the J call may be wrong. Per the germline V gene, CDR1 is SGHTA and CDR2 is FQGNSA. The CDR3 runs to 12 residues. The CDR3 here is CASSQNYYEQYF. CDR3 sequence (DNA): TGTGCCAGCAGCCAAAATTACTACGAGCAGTACTTC.

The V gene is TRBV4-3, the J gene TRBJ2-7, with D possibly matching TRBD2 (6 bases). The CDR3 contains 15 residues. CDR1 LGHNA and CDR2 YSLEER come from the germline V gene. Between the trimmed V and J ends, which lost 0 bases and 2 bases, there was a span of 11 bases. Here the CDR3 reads CASSQDGGGTYEQYF. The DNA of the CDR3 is TGCGCCAGCAGCCAAGACGGTGGGGGGACCTACGAGCAGTACTTC.

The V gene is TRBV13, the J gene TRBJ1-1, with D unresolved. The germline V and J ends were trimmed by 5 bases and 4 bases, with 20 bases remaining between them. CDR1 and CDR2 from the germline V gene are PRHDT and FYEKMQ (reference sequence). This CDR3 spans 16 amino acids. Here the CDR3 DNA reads TGTGCCAGCAGCCGACTCTCCGGGTTAGGAGGCACTGAAGCTTTCTTT. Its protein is CASSRLSGLGGTEAFF.

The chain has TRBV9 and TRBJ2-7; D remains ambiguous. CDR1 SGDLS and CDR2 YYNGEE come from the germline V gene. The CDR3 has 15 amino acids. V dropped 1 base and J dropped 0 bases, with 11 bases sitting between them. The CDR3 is CASSVTESSSYEQYF. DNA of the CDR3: TGTGCCAGCAGCGTAACGGAGTCCAGCTCCTACGAGCAGTACTTC.

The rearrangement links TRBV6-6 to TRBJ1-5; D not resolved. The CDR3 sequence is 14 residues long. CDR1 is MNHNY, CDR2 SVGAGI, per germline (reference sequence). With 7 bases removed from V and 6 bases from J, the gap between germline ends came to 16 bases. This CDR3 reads CASKFEEFGQPQHF. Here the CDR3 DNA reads TGTGCCAGCAAGTTCGAGGAGTTTGGTCAGCCCCAGCATTTT.

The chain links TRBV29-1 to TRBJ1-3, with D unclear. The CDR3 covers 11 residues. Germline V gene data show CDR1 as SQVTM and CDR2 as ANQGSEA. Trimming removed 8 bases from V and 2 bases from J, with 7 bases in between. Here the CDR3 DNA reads TGCAGCACTCTGGCTGGAAACACCATATATTTT. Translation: CSTLAGNTIYF.

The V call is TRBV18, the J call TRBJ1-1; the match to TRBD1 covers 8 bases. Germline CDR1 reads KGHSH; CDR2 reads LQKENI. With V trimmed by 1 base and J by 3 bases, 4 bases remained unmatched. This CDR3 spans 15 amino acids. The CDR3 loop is CASSPLMTGDTEAFF. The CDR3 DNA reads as TGTGCCAGCTCACCACTTATGACAGGGGACACTGAAGCTTTCTTT.

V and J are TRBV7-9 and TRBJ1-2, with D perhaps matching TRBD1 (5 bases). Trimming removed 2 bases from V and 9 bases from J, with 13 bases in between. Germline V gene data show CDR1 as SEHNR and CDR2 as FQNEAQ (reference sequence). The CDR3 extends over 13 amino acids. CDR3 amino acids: CASSLRGEDRYTF. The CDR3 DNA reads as TGTGCCAGCAGCTTAAGGGGCGAGGATCGCTACACCTTC.

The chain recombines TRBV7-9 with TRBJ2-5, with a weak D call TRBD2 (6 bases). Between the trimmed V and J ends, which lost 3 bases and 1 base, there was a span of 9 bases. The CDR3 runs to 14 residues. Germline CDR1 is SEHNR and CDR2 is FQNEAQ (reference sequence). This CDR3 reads CASSFGGFQETQYF. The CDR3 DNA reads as TGTGCCAGCAGCTTTGGGGGGTTCCAAGAGACCCAGTACTTC.